The rows below give T cell receptor beta chains drawn from one sample of a study of cytomegalovirus exposure and HLA in healthy donors. Profiling relied on immunoSEQ multiplex PCR, and the TCRdb table lists in-frame clones only, not all of them. The sample has 95,000 to 150,000 clones, roughly a tenth seen once. The specimen sequenced was PBMCs. The source is a woman aged 18-30 years in good health and CMV-seropositive. Each CDR3 is given with its conserved first and last residue. The D gene is left open where the match is weak. Rows give clone size only sometimes, using once, few, many, or a class for an expanded clone.

v_call: TRBV4-1
d_call: TRBD1
j_call: TRBJ1-5
clone_size: few
cdr3_aa: CASSRPGQGFQPQHF
cdr3_nt: TGCGCCAGCAGCCGTCCGGGACAGGGGTTTCAGCCCCAGCATTTT

v_call: TRBV28
d_call: TRBD2
j_call: TRBJ2-5
clone_size: few
cdr3_aa: CASSHTSEETQYF
cdr3_nt: TGTGCCAGCAGCCACACTAGCGAAGAGACCCAGTACTTC

v_call: TRBV6-4
d_call: -
j_call: TRBJ2-3
clone_size: -
cdr3_aa: CASSDSGGGPTDTQYF
cdr3_nt: TGTGCCAGCAGTGACTCGGGCGGAGGGCCTACAGATACGCAGTATTTT

v_call: TRBV25-1
d_call: TRBD1
j_call: TRBJ2-1
clone_size: -
cdr3_aa: CADRRTGGGDVEQFF
cdr3_nt: TGTGCCGACAGAAGAACAGGGGGCGGTGATGTGGAGCAGTTCTTC

v_call: TRBV4-1
d_call: TRBD2
j_call: TRBJ2-1
clone_size: few
cdr3_aa: CASSQVGAGGGEQFF
cdr3_nt: TGCGCCAGCAGCCAAGTTGGGGCCGGGGGGGGTGAGCAGTTCTTC

v_call: TRBV5-1
d_call: -
j_call: TRBJ2-4
clone_size: few
cdr3_aa: CRRGPKNIQYF
cdr3_nt: TGCCGGCGAGGTCCCAAAAACATTCAGTACTTC

v_call: TRBV30
d_call: TRBD2
j_call: TRBJ2-5
clone_size: -
cdr3_aa: CAWGRGLAYQETQYF
cdr3_nt: TGTGCCTGGGGGCGGGGACTAGCGTACCAAGAGACCCAGTACTTC

v_call: TRBV6-1
d_call: -
j_call: TRBJ1-4
clone_size: few
cdr3_aa: CASSRAGWGNEKLFF
cdr3_nt: TGTGCCAGCAGCAGGGCAGGATGGGGTAATGAAAAACTGTTTTTT

v_call: TRBV19
d_call: TRBD2
j_call: TRBJ2-3
clone_size: few
cdr3_aa: CASSIWSGASTDTQYF
cdr3_nt: TGTGCCAGTAGTATATGGAGCGGGGCTAGCACAGATACGCAGTATTTT

v_call: TRBV5-1
d_call: -
j_call: TRBJ1-2
clone_size: few
cdr3_aa: CASSPGLDGYTF
cdr3_nt: TGCGCCAGCAGCCCCGGACTCGATGGCTACACCTTC

v_call: TRBV6-6
d_call: TRBD1
j_call: TRBJ1-1
clone_size: few
cdr3_aa: CASSRQGSNTEAFF
cdr3_nt: TGTGCCAGCAGTCGACAGGGGTCGAACACTGAAGCTTTCTTT

v_call: TRBV7-8
d_call: TRBD2
j_call: TRBJ2-7
clone_size: few
cdr3_aa: CASSPRLAEWYEQYF
cdr3_nt: TGTGCCAGCAGCCCGCGACTAGCGGAATGGTACGAGCAGTACTTC

v_call: TRBV27
d_call: TRBD2
j_call: TRBJ2-7
clone_size: -
cdr3_aa: CASSLLGLAGGPGDYEQYF
cdr3_nt: TGTGCCAGCAGTCTCCTGGGACTAGCGGGAGGGCCGGGAGACTACGAGCAGTACTTC

v_call: TRBV6-1
d_call: -
j_call: TRBJ1-2
clone_size: -
cdr3_aa: CASSEEWHSGGYTF
cdr3_nt: TGTGCCAGCAGTGAAGAGTGGCACTCGGGTGGCTACACCTTC

v_call: TRBV7-9
d_call: -
j_call: TRBJ2-2
clone_size: -
cdr3_aa: CASSLGGVGTGELFF
cdr3_nt: TGTGCCAGCAGCTTAGGGGGCGTCGGAACCGGGGAGCTGTTTTTT

v_call: TRBV5-1
d_call: TRBD2
j_call: TRBJ2-1
clone_size: few
cdr3_aa: CASTEAGLYNEQFF
cdr3_nt: TGCGCCAGCACCGAAGCGGGACTTTACAATGAGCAGTTCTTC

v_call: TRBV5-1
d_call: TRBD1
j_call: TRBJ1-1
clone_size: -
cdr3_aa: CASSPGQQNTEAFF
cdr3_nt: TGCGCCAGCAGCCCGGGACAGCAGAACACTGAAGCTTTCTTT

v_call: TRBV6-1
d_call: -
j_call: TRBJ1-1
clone_size: -
cdr3_aa: CASSERPGPGDTEAFF
cdr3_nt: TGTGCCAGCAGTGAGAGACCGGGTCCCGGGGACACTGAAGCTTTCTTT

v_call: TRBV18
d_call: TRBD2
j_call: TRBJ2-7
clone_size: once
cdr3_aa: CASSPRTSGNSYEQYF
cdr3_nt: TGTGCCAGCTCACCACGTACTAGCGGGAACTCCTACGAGCAGTACTTC

v_call: TRBV15
d_call: TRBD1
j_call: TRBJ2-7
clone_size: -
cdr3_aa: CATSRGTGGNEQYF
cdr3_nt: TGTGCCACCAGCCGGGGGACAGGGGGCAACGAGCAGTACTTC

v_call: TRBV13
d_call: -
j_call: TRBJ2-7
clone_size: few
cdr3_aa: CASSHHSYEQYF
cdr3_nt: TGTGCCAGCAGCCATCACTCCTACGAGCAGTACTTC

v_call: TRBV28
d_call: TRBD1
j_call: TRBJ1-4
clone_size: few
cdr3_aa: CASSLRGGQGTLLFF
cdr3_nt: TGTGCCAGCAGTTTAAGGGGCGGACAGGGGACCCTCCTGTTTTTT

v_call: TRBV6-4
d_call: TRBD2
j_call: TRBJ2-7
clone_size: few
cdr3_aa: CASSVLAGPYEQYF
cdr3_nt: TGTGCCAGCAGTGTTCTAGCGGGACCCTACGAGCAGTACTTC

v_call: TRBV7-9
d_call: TRBD1
j_call: TRBJ1-3
clone_size: -
cdr3_aa: CASRTYTGGSGNTIYF
cdr3_nt: TGTGCCAGCAGAACCTATACAGGGGGCTCTGGAAACACCATATATTTT

v_call: TRBV28
d_call: -
j_call: TRBJ1-1
clone_size: -
cdr3_aa: CASSLLAPRTEAFF
cdr3_nt: TGTGCCAGCAGTTTACTTGCCCCGAGGACTGAAGCTTTCTTT

v_call: TRBV6-1
d_call: -
j_call: TRBJ1-6
clone_size: few
cdr3_aa: CASSESPGEGSPLHF
cdr3_nt: TGTGCCAGCAGTGAATCCCCAGGGGAGGGATCACCCCTCCACTTT

v_call: TRBV6-5
d_call: TRBD1
j_call: TRBJ1-2
clone_size: few
cdr3_aa: CASSYSGQGDGYTF
cdr3_nt: TGTGCCAGCAGTTACTCGGGACAGGGTGATGGCTACACCTTC

v_call: TRBV9
d_call: -
j_call: TRBJ1-3
clone_size: few
cdr3_aa: CASSVEGAGNTIYF
cdr3_nt: TGTGCCAGCAGCGTGGAGGGCGCTGGAAACACCATATATTTT

v_call: TRBV5-8
d_call: -
j_call: TRBJ1-5
clone_size: few
cdr3_aa: CASSYYGTLDNQPQHF
cdr3_nt: TGTGCCAGCAGTTACTATGGTACCCTGGACAATCAGCCCCAGCATTTT

v_call: TRBV30
d_call: -
j_call: TRBJ1-1
clone_size: few
cdr3_aa: CAWSVDRRMNTEAFF
cdr3_nt: TGTGCCTGGAGTGTTGACAGGAGGATGAACACTGAAGCTTTCTTT

v_call: TRBV30
d_call: -
j_call: TRBJ1-1
clone_size: few
cdr3_aa: CAWGRGTEAFF
cdr3_nt: TGTGCCTGGGGTAGGGGCACTGAAGCTTTCTTT

v_call: TRBV28
d_call: TRBD1
j_call: TRBJ1-4
clone_size: -
cdr3_aa: CASQDRGIDNEKLFF
cdr3_nt: TGTGCCAGCCAGGACAGGGGTATTGATAATGAAAAACTGTTTTTT

v_call: TRBV15
d_call: TRBD1
j_call: TRBJ1-3
clone_size: -
cdr3_aa: CATSLDRDPGNTIYF
cdr3_nt: TGTGCCACCAGCCTCGACAGGGACCCTGGAAACACCATATATTTT

v_call: TRBV6-6
d_call: -
j_call: TRBJ2-7
clone_size: few
cdr3_aa: CASSKASPPEQYF
cdr3_nt: TGTGCCAGCAGTAAAGCATCTCCCCCCGAGCAGTACTTC

v_call: TRBV6-1
d_call: -
j_call: TRBJ2-1
clone_size: -
cdr3_aa: CASSSLGDNNNEQFF
cdr3_nt: TGTGCCAGCAGTTCTCTAGGGGACAATAACAATGAGCAGTTCTTC

v_call: TRBV6-1
d_call: -
j_call: TRBJ1-5
clone_size: few
cdr3_aa: CASSESGGPQHF
cdr3_nt: TGTGCCAGCAGTGAATCCGGGGGGCCCCAGCATTTT

v_call: TRBV30
d_call: -
j_call: TRBJ1-2
clone_size: -
cdr3_aa: CAWNIGGQGGYTF
cdr3_nt: TGTGCCTGGAATATTGGAGGGCAGGGAGGCTACACCTTC

v_call: TRBV11-3
d_call: -
j_call: TRBJ2-2
clone_size: -
cdr3_aa: CASSKEAGELFF
cdr3_nt: TGTGCCAGCAGCAAGGAAGCGGGGGAGCTGTTTTTT

v_call: TRBV5-1
d_call: TRBD2
j_call: TRBJ2-3
clone_size: -
cdr3_aa: CASSLGLAGGSTDTQYF
cdr3_nt: TGCGCCAGCAGCTTGGGGTTAGCGGGAGGCAGCACAGATACGCAGTATTTT

v_call: TRBV4-1
d_call: TRBD2
j_call: TRBJ2-1
clone_size: -
cdr3_aa: CASRSSGVEQFF
cdr3_nt: TGCGCCAGCAGGTCCAGCGGGGTTGAGCAGTTCTTC

v_call: TRBV6-5
d_call: -
j_call: TRBJ1-2
clone_size: once
cdr3_aa: CASSPTQGTGYTF
cdr3_nt: TGTGCCAGCAGTCCGACGCAGGGGACTGGCTACACCTTC

v_call: TRBV14
d_call: -
j_call: TRBJ1-3
clone_size: few
cdr3_aa: CASSQDFQGLGSSGNTIYF
cdr3_nt: TGTGCCAGCAGCCAAGACTTCCAGGGCTTAGGCAGCTCTGGAAACACCATATATTTT

v_call: TRBV11-2
d_call: TRBD1
j_call: TRBJ1-2
clone_size: -
cdr3_aa: CASSLHDRANYGYTF
cdr3_nt: TGTGCCAGCAGCTTGCACGACAGGGCTAACTATGGCTACACCTTC

v_call: TRBV23-1
d_call: -
j_call: TRBJ2-2
clone_size: few
cdr3_aa: CATQDCRNTGELFF
cdr3_nt: TGCGCCACCCAAGACTGCCGGAACACCGGGGAGCTGTTTTTT

v_call: TRBV13
d_call: TRBD1
j_call: TRBJ2-3
clone_size: -
cdr3_aa: CASSLEPGQGTTDTQYF
cdr3_nt: TGTGCCAGCAGCTTAGAACCGGGACAGGGGACCACAGATACGCAGTATTTT

v_call: TRBV5-8
d_call: TRBD2
j_call: TRBJ2-7
clone_size: -
cdr3_aa: CASSMLAGGSEQYF
cdr3_nt: TGTGCCAGCAGTATGCTAGCGGGAGGCTCCGAGCAGTACTTC

v_call: TRBV18
d_call: TRBD1
j_call: TRBJ2-3
clone_size: few
cdr3_aa: CASSPRTGGSDTQYF
cdr3_nt: TGTGCCAGCTCACCACGGACAGGGGGTTCGGATACGCAGTATTTT